The clone carrying this T cell receptor (beta chain) was counted ten times or more. Its antigen is still unknown. The sample is drawn from a study of early T cells in non-severe SARS-CoV-2 infection. Findings of the study overall: Clonotype matching in VDJdb favored anti-spike CD8 responses and did not capture private and CD4 specificities.

Trimming stripped 5 bases from V and 5 bases from J, with 9 bases between. CDR3 length: 12 amino acids. The germline V gene encodes CDR1 SGHVS and CDR2 FNYEAQ. Unique molecular identifiers (one per individual cDNA molecule) were attached. TCRdb processed the 5' RACE reads anew with MiXCR; each CDR3 protein has one entry. This sample yields approximately 70,000 distinct CDR3 sequences, of which less than 5.5% are seen a single time; around 6.6% belongs to the top ten. The sequences come from whole blood, collected at baseline. The TCR sequence derives from an adult who was a healthcare worker with PCR-confirmed SARS-CoV-2 infection or an uninfected control (not recorded which). This chain links TRBV7-6 with TRBJ1-1; D uncertain. The CDR3 region has the DNA TGTGCCAGCAGCAGTGGACGGACTGAAGCTTTCTTT. It is translated as CASSSGRTEAFF.